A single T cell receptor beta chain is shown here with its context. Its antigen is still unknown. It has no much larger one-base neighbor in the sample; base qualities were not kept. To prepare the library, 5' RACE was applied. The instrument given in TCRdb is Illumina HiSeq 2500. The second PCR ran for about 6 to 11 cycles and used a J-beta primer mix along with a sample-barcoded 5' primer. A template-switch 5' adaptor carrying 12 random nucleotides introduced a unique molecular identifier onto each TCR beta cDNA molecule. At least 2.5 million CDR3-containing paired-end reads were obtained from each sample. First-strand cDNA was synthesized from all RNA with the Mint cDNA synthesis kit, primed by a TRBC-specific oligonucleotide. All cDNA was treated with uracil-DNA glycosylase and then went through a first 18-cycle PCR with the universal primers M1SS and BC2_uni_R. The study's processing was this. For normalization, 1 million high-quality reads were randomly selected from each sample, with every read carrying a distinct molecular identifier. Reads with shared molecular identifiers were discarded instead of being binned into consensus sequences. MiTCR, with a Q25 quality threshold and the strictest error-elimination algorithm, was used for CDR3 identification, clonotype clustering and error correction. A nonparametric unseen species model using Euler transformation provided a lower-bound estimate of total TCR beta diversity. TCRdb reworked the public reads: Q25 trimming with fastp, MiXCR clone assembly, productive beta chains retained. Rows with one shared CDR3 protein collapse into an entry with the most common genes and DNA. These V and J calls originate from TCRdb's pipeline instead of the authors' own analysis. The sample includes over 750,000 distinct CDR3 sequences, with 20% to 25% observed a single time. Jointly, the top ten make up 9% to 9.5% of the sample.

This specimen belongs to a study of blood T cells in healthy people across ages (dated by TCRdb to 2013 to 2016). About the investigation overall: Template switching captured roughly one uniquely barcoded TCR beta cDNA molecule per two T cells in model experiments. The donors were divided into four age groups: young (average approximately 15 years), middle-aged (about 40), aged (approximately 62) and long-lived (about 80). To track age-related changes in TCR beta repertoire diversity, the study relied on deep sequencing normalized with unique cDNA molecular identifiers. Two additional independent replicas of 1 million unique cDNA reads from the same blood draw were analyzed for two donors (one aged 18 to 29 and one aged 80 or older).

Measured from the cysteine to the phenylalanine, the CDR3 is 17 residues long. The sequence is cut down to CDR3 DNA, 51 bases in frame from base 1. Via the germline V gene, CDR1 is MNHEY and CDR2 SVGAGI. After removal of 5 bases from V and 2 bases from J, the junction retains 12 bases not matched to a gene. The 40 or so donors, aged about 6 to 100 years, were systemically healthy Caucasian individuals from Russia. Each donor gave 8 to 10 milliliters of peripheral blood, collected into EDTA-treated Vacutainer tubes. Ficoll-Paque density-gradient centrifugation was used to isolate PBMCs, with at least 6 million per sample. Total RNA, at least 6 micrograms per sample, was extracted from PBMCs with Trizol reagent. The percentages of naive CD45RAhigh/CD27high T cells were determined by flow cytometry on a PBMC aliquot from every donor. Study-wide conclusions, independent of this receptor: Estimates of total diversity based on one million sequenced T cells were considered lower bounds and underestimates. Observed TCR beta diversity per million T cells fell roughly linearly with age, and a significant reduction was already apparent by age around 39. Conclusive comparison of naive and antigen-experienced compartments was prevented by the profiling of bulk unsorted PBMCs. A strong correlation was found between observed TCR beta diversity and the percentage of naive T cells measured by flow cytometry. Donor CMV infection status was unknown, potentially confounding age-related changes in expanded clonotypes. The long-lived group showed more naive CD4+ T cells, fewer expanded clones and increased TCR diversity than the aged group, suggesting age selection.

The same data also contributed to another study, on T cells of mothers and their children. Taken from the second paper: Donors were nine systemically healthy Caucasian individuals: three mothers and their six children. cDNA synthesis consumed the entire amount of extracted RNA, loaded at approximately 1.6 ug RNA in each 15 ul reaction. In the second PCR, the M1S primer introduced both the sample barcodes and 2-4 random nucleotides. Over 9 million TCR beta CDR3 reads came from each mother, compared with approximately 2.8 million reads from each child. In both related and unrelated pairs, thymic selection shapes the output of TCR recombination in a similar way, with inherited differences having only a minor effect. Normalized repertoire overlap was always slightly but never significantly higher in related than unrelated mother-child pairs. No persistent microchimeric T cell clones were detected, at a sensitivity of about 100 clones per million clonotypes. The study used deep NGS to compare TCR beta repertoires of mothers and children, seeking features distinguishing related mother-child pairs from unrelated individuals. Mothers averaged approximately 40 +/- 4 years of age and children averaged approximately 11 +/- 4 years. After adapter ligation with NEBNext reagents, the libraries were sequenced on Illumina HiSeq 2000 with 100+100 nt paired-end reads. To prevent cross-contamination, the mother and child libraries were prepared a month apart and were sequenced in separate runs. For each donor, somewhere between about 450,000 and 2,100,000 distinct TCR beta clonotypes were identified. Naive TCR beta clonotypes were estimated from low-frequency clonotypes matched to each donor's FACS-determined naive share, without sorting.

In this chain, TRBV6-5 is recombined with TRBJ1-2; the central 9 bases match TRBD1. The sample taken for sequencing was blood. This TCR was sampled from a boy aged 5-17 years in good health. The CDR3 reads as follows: CASSRTGKTGGNYGYTF. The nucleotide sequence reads TGTGCCAGCAGTCGAACGGGAAAAACAGGGGGCAACTATGGCTACACCTTC.